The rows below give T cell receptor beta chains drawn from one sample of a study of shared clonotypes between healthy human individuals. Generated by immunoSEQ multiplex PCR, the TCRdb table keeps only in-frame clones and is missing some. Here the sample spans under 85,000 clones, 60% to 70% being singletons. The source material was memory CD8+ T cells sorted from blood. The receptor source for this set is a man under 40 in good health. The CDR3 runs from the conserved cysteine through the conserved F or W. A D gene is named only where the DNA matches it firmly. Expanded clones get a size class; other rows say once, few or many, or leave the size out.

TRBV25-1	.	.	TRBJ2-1	TGTGCCAGCAGTGAGATAGACAGTTCGGCATCCTACAATGAGCAGTTCTTC	CASSEIDSSASYNEQFF
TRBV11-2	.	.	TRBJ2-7	TGTGCCAGCAGCGCCCCAGACAGATTTCCCTACGAGCAGTACTTC	CASSAPDRFPYEQYF
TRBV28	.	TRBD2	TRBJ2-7	TGTGCCATTAGCGGGACCCCCTACGAGCAGTACTTC	CAISGTPYEQYF
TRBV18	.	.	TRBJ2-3	TGTGCCAGCAAAACTAGAACAGATACGCAGTATTTT	CASKTRTDTQYF
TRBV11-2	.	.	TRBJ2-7	TGTGCCAGCAGCTTGGCTAATTCCTACGAGCAGTACTTC	CASSLANSYEQYF
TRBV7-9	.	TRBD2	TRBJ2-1	TGTGCCAGCAGAACACTAGCGGGATCCTACAATGAGCAGTTCTTC	CASRTLAGSYNEQFF
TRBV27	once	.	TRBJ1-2	TGTGCCAGCAGAGCGGGGTTGGGCGGCTACACCTTC	CASRAGLGGYTF
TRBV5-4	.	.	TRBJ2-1	TGTGCCAGCAGCTTGGGAGGGCGGAGCTCCTACAATGAGCAGTTCTTC	CASSLGGRSSYNEQFF
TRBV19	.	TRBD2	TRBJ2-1	TGTGCCAGTAGTGTTGGGACTAGCGTTAATGAGCAGTTCTTC	CASSVGTSVNEQFF
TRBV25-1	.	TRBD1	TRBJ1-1	TGTGCCAGCAGTGGCCAGCCGGGACAGAGGGCTTTCTTT	CASSGQPGQRAFF
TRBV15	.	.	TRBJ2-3	TGTGCCACCAGCACGCTCCGGACTGGAGGTAGCACAGATACGCAGTATTTT	CATSTLRTGGSTDTQYF
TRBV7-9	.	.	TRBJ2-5	TGTGCCAGCAGCCCGCAGACAGGAACCAACCAAGAGACCCAGTACTTC	CASSPQTGTNQETQYF
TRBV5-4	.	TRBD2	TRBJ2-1	TGTGCCAGCAGCTTGGAACTAGCGGATCACAATGAGCAGTTCTTC	CASSLELADHNEQFF
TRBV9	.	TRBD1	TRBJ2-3	TGTGCCAGCAGCGCCTCCAGGGGGCTAAGAGCAGATACGCAGTATTTT	CASSASRGLRADTQYF
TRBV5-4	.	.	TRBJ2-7	TGTGCCAGCAGCTCCAACAGGCGTCGTAAGGAGCAGTACTTC	CASSSNRRRKEQYF
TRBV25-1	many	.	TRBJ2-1	TGTGCCAGCAGTGAAGAAGGGGCCGGCCACAATGAGCAGTTCTTC	CASSEEGAGHNEQFF
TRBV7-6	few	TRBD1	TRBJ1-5	TGTGCCAGCGCTAAGACAGGGTCGTCAAATCAGCCCCAGCATTTT	CASAKTGSSNQPQHF
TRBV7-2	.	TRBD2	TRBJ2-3	TGTGCCAGCAGCCAAGAACTAGCGGGAGGGCCGGCAGATACGCAGTATTTT	CASSQELAGGPADTQYF
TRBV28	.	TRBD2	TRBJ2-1	TGTGCCAGCAGTGAGGAGGGACTAGCGGGAGGGCGGCAGTTCTTC	CASSEEGLAGGRQFF
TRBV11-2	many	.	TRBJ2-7	TGTGCCAGCAGCTTTGGGGAGGGGGTTTTTCGCGAGCAGTACTTC	CASSFGEGVFREQYF
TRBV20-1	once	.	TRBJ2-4	TGCAGTGCTAGTAGGTTAGACATTCAGTACTTC	CSASRLDIQYF
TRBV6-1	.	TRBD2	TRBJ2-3	TGTGCCACCCTGAAGCGGGAGGGCCTCCCAGATACGCAGTATTTT	CATLKREGLPDTQYF
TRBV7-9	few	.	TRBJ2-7	TGTGCCAGCAGCAAGAATTCGGAGGGCCTAGTATCCTACGAGCAGTACTTC	CASSKNSEGLVSYEQYF
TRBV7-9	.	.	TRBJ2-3	TGTGCCAGCAGCCGGCTAGGGCCCGATACGCAGTATTTT	CASSRLGPDTQYF
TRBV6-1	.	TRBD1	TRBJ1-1	TGTGCCAGCAGTGAAGTCCCGACAGGGTACACTGAAGCTTTCTTT	CASSEVPTGYTEAFF
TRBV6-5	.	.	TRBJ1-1	TGTGCCAGCAGTTACGAGGGTCAAATTGAAGCTTTCTTT	CASSYEGQIEAFF
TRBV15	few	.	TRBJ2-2	TGTGCCACCAGCAGAGATCTCTGGGGCCGATCGAACACCGGGGAGCTGTTTTTT	CATSRDLWGRSNTGELFF
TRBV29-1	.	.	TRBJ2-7	TGCAGCGTTGAAGACGGGCGGAGGCCATCCGAGCAGTACTTC	CSVEDGRRPSEQYF
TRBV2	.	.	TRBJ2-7	TGTGCCAGCAGTGATGGGCAGGTCCTCCCCTCCGAGCAGTACTTC	CASSDGQVLPSEQYF
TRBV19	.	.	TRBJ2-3	TGTGCCAGTAGTATAGTTGGTGGGAGGCCATATTACACAGATACGCAGTATTTT	CASSIVGGRPYYTDTQYF
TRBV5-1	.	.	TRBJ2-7	TGCGCCAGCAGCTTGGTTGACAGGTCCTCCTACGAGCAGTACTTC	CASSLVDRSSYEQYF
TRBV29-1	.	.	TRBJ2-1	TGCAGCTCGAGATCGGTGGTATCCTCCTACAATGAGCAGTTCTTC	CSSRSVVSSYNEQFF
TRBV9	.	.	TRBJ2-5	TGTGCCAGCAGCGTAGAGGGCGCCGTACAAGAGACCCAGTACTTC	CASSVEGAVQETQYF
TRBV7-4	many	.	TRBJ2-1	TGTGCCAGCAGCGTAACGATGGGGAATGAGCAGTTCTTC	CASSVTMGNEQFF
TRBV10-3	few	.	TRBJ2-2	TGTGCCATCACATCTCCAGGGCCGAATCTGGACACCGGGGAGCTGTTTTTT	CAITSPGPNLDTGELFF
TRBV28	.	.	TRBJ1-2	TGTGCCAGCAGTCAGGGGAACTATGGCTACACCTTC	CASSQGNYGYTF
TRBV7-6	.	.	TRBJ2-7	TGTGCCAGCAGCCGGGGTCGGGACAATATCTACGAGCAGTACTTC	CASSRGRDNIYEQYF
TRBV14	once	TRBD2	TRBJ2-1	TGTGCCAGCAGCGCAACGGGACTAGCGGGTGACAATGAGCAGTTCTTC	CASSATGLAGDNEQFF
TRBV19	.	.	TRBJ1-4	TGTGCCAGTAGTAATACGGCCGACGGGGAAAAACTGTTTTTT	CASSNTADGEKLFF
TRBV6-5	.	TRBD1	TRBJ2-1	TGTGCCAGCTTAGGGACAGGCTCCTACAATGAGCAGTTCTTC	CASLGTGSYNEQFF
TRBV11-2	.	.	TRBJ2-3	TGTGCCAGCAGCTTATTCTGGGGGGAAACAGATACGCAGTATTTT	CASSLFWGETDTQYF
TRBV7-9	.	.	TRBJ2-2	TGTGCCAGCAGCTCCAACGGACAGTTGTCAGGCACCGGGGAGCTGTTTTTT	CASSSNGQLSGTGELFF
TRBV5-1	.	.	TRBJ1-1	TGCGCCAGCAGCTTCAACTTAGCCTCGAACACTGAAGCTTTCTTT	CASSFNLASNTEAFF
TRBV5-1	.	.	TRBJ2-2	TGCGCCAGCAGCTTGGGCGGAAGCACCGGGGAGCTGTTTTTT	CASSLGGSTGELFF
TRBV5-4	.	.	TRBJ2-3	TGTGCCAGCAGCTTGGCTCAGTTTAGCACAGATACGCAGTATTTT	CASSLAQFSTDTQYF